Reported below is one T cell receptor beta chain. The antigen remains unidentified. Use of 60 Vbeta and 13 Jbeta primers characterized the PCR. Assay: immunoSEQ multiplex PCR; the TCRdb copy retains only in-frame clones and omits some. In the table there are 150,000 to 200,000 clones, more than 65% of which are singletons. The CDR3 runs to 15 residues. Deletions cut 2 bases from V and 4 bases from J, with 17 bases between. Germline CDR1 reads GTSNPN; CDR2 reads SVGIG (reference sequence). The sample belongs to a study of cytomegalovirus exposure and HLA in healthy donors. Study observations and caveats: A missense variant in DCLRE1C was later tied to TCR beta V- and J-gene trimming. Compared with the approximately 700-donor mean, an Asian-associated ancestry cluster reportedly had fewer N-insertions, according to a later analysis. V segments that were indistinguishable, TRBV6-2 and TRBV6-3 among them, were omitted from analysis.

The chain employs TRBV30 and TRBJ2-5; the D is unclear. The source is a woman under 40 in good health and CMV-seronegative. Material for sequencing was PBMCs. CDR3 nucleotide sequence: TGTGCCTGGAGTCCACCCAGACAATCCCTAGAGACCCAGTACTTC. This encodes CAWSPPRQSLETQYF. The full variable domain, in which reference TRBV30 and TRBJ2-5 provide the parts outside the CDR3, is SQTIHQWPATLVQPVGSPLSLECTVEGTSNPNLYWYRQAAGRGLQLLFYSVGIGQISSEVPQNLSASRPQDRQFILSSKKLLLSDSGFYLCAWSPPRQSLETQYFGPGTRLLVL.